This T cell receptor (beta chain) was profiled in a study of regulatory T cells in long-lasting Graves disease. CDR3 length: 13 amino acids. V gave up 2 bases and J gave up 9 bases, with 11 bases separating them. From germline, CDR1 is LGHDT and CDR2 YNNKEL (reference sequence). TCR beta libraries were built with iRepertoire HTBI primers and Arm-PCR of CDR3 regions. TCRdb passed the multiplex PCR reads through MiXCR, listing each CDR3 protein once. Of around 500,000 distinct CDR3 sequences in the sample, approximately 15% were seen once. Study-wide points: TRBV28, TRBJ1-2 and TRBJ2-5 emerged as the favored segments in persistent disease.

For this clonotype: Its matching antigen is unknown.

Time point meaning: newly diagnosed GD, antithyroid drugs for less than 3 months. The authors made the TCR library using RNA they extracted from PBMCs. The same sample was also used in a study of T cells in Graves' hyperthyroidism and ophthalmopathy. As that study records: Investigators excluded patients with uncontrolled infection, other autoimmune disease, pregnancy or lactation. The diagnoses drew upon clinical symptoms, serum thyroxine and TRAb, thyroid ultrasound and orbital computed tomography. Model-based prediction identified ophthalmopathy a median 6.5 months prior to its onset.

The receptor was isolated from a man aged 25-40 years with Graves disease. The chain is built from TRBV3-1 and TRBJ2-1; TRBD2 might be the D (6 bases). Sample: peripheral blood mononuclear cells (PBMCs), taken at new diagnosis, from a patient treated with antithyroid drugs. This CDR3 reads CASSQYRRGEQFF. Here the CDR3 DNA reads TGTGCCAGCAGCCAATATAGGCGGGGTGAGCAGTTCTTC.